This entry features one TCR beta chain sequence. Original methodology: Reference gene primers were amplified, and this amplification served to estimate nucleated cell counts. Data came from immunoSEQ multiplex PCR; TCRdb stores just in-frame clones and leaves some out. From that table come the V and J calls and clone size; the DNA was used to work out D and trimming. Among tens of thousands of clones, around 84% were seen once, and the ten largest hold 2.6%. Germline V gene lookup returns CDR1 SEHNR and CDR2 FQNEAQ (reference sequence). The CDR3 totals 12 residues. Trimming shortened V by 8 bases and J by 5 bases, and 9 bases separated the two germline ends. This sample is drawn from a study of blood T cell repertoires in COVID-19. As for the study in general: Material from acute and convalescent COVID-19 was sourced from the United States, Italy and Spain. Sources were T cells, B-cell-depleted T cells, or PBMCs; the material itself was cDNA or gDNA.

Seattle patient enrollment occurred during active infection, with longitudinal follow-up thereafter. Sequences were obtained from peripheral blood. This clonotype was sampled from a woman over 75 with COVID-19, enrolled during active disease. This sequence joins TRBV7-9 and TRBJ1-4; perhaps TRBD1 as D (5 bases). The CDR3 DNA follows: TGTGCCAGCCAAGGGGCAAATGAAAAACTGTTTTTT. Protein product: CASQGANEKLFF.